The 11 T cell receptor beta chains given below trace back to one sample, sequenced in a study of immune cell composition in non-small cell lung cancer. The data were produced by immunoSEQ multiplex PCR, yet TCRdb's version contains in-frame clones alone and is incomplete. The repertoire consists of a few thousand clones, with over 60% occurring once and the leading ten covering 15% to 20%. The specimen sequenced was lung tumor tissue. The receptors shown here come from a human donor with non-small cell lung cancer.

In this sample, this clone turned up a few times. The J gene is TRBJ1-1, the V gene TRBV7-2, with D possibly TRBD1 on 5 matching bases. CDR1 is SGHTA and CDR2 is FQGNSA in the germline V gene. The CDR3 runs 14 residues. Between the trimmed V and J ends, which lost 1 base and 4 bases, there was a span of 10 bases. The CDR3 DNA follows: TGTGCCAGCAGCTTAGGGGGCTCGGTCACTGAAGCTTTCTTT. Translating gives CASSLGGSVTEAFF.

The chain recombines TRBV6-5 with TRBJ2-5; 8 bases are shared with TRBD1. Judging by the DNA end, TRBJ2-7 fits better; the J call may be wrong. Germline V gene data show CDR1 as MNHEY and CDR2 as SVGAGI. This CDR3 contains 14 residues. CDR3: CASSQQGGINEQYF. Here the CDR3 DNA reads TGTGCCAGCAGTCAACAGGGGGGTATAAACGAGCAGTACTTC.

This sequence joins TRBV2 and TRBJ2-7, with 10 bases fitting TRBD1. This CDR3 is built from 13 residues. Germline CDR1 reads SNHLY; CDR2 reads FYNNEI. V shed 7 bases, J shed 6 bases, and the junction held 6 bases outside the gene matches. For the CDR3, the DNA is TGTGCCAGCAACCGGGACAGGGGACGCGAGCAGTACTTC. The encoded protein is CASNRDRGREQYF.

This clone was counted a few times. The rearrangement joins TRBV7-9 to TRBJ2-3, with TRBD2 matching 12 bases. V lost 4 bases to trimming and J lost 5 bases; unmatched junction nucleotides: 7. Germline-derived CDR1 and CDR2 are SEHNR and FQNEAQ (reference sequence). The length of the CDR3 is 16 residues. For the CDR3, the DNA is TGTGCCAGCAGCTCCAGACTAGCGGGAGTACTAGATACGCAGTATTTT. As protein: CASSSRLAGVLDTQYF.

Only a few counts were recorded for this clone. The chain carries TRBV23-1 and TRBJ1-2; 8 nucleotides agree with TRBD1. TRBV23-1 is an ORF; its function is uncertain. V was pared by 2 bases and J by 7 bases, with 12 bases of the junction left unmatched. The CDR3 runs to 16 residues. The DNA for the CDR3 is TGCGCCAGCAGTCAAGCAGACAGGGGCAGTGTCTTTGGCTACACCTTC. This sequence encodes CASSQADRGSVFGYTF.

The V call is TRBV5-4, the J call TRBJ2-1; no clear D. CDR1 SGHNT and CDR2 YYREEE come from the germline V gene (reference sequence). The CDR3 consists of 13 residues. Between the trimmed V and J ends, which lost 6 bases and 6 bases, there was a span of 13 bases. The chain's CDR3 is CASTVDRGNEQFF. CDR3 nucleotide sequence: TGTGCCAGCACAGTAGACCGCGGCAATGAGCAGTTCTTC.

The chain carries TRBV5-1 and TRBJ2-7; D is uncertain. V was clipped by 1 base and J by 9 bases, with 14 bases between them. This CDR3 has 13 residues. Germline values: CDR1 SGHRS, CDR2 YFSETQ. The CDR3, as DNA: TGCGCCAGCAGCTTGACGGGTATCGGTGTGCAGTACTTC. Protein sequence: CASSLTGIGVQYF.

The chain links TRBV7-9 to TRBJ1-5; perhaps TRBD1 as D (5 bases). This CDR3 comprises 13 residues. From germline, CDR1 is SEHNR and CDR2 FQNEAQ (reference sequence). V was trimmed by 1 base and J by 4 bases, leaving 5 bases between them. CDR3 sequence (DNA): TGTGCCAGCAGCTTAGGGACAAATCAGCCCCAGCATTTT. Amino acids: CASSLGTNQPQHF.

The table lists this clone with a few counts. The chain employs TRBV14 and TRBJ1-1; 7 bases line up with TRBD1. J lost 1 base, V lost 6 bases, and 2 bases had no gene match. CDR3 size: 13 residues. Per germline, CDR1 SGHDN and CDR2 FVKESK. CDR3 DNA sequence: TGTGCCAGCAGACAGGGGCAGAACACTGAAGCTTTCTTT. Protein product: CASRQGQNTEAFF.

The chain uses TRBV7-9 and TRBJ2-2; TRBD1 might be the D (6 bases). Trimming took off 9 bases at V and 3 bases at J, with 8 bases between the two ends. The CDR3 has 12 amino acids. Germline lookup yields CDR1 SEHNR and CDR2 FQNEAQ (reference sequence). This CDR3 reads CARGADTGELFF. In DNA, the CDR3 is TGTGCCAGGGGGGCCGACACCGGGGAGCTGTTTTTT.

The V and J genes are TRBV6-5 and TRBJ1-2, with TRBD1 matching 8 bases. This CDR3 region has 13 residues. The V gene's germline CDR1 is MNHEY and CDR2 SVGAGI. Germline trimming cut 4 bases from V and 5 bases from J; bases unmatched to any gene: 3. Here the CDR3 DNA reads TGTGCCAGCAGTTTGGACAGGGATTATGGCTACACCTTC. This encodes CASSLDRDYGYTF.